This T cell receptor (beta chain) was sequenced in a study of identical twins. Study outcomes and limitations: The study reached conclusions through statistical analysis that was cross-sectional, not following the same donors.

Each donor (without exception) was a healthy Caucasian. The table lists this clonotype with many counts. What it binds is unknown. The germline CDR1 and CDR2 sequences are MNHEY and SMNVEV (reference sequence). The CDR3 is 15 amino acids. Trimming shortened V by 5 bases and J by 6 bases, and 17 bases separated the two germline ends. Carrying unique molecular identifiers, the cDNA also gained a universal primer site through template switching. MiXCR, applied by TCRdb to the 5' RACE reads, yields one record per CDR3 protein. The data contain 200,000 to 300,000 distinct CDR3 sequences, approximately 7.3% of them singletons. These records were also assigned to another study, of yellow fever vaccine responses in identical twins.

This chain uses TRBV27 with TRBJ2-1, with a possible D match to TRBD2 (6 bases). The receptor's source is a woman between 18 and 29 years old in good health. Sequenced material: CD8+ T cells sorted from blood. CDR3 in amino acids: CASSSSGFTPNEQFF. The CDR3 nucleotides are TGTGCCAGCAGTAGTAGCGGCTTCACCCCCAATGAGCAGTTCTTC.